These 11 T cell receptor beta chains originate from one sample sequenced in a study of post-analysis software for immune sequencing data. Study conclusions and caveats: Among a handful of TRBV segments more frequent in patients than controls were TRBV5-6, TRBV5-1 and TRBV20-1.

Their antigens are not known. Every TCR beta cDNA library bore unique molecular identifiers. Using its own MiXCR run on the PCR reads, TCRdb lists one record per CDR3 protein. The sample lists approximately 730,000 distinct CDR3 sequences, roughly 27% seen once, with about 0.5% in the top ten. Sequenced: blood. The receptors stem from a girl aged 5-17 years with multiple sclerosis.

This clonotype was observed a single time. This chain joins TRBV11-2 and TRBJ2-2; 8 bases line up with TRBD2. V was pared by 0 bases and J by 0 bases, with 3 bases of the junction left unmatched. From germline, CDR1 is SGHAT and CDR2 FQNNGV. This CDR3 is 17 amino acids long. Written as DNA, the CDR3 is TGTGCCAGCAGCTTAGATTCACTAGCGGCGAACACCGGGGAGCTGTTTTTT. Protein product: CASSLDSLAANTGELFF. The variable domain in full, completed from reference TRBV11-2 and TRBJ2-2, reads EAGVAQSPRYKIIEKRQSVAFWCNPISGHATLYWYQQILGQGPKLLIQFQNNGVVDDSQLPKDRFSAERLKGVDSTLKIQPAKLEDSAVYLCASSLDSLAANTGELFFGEGSRLTVL.

V and J are TRBV7-9 and TRBJ2-3, with TRBD2 matching over 7 bases. The CDR3 is made up of 14 amino acids. CDR1 is SEHNR and CDR2 is FQNEAQ in the germline V gene (reference sequence). After removal of 2 bases from V and 4 bases from J, the junction contained 3 bases not matched to a gene. The CDR3 DNA reads TGTGCCAGCAGCTTAAACGGGAGGCCAGATACGCAGTATTTT. Its translation is CASSLNGRPDTQYF.

DNA of the CDR3: TGCGCCAGCAGCCAAGATGGCAGCTCTGGGGCCAACGTCCTGACTTTC. Translated, it gives CASSQDGSSGANVLTF. The chain employs TRBV4-3 and TRBJ2-6; D ambiguous. The length of the CDR3 is 16 residues. Germline assignment: CDR1 LGHNA and CDR2 YSLEER. V lost 0 bases and J 0 bases, leaving 6 bases between the germline ends.

V gene TRBV20-1 combines with J gene TRBJ2-1; D possibly matches TRBD1 or TRBD2 (5 bases each). Trimming left V 2 bases short and J 12 bases short, with 14 bases between. Germline CDR1 reads DFQATT; CDR2 reads SNEGSKA (reference sequence). This CDR3 region has 12 residues. The DNA for the CDR3 is TGCAGTGCTAGATGGGACGGAAATATGCAGTTCTTC. This encodes CSARWDGNMQFF.

At least ten counts were recorded for this clonotype. The rearrangement links TRBV5-1 to TRBJ2-5; D call uncertain. V lost 0 bases, J lost 0 bases, and 6 bases lay in between. The CDR3 consists of 14 residues. Germline CDR1 and CDR2: SGHRS and YFSETQ. The DNA of the CDR3 is TGCGCCAGCAGCTTGGCTTTTGACCAAGAGACCCAGTACTTC. It translates to CASSLAFDQETQYF. The full variable domain, completed using reference TRBV5-1 and TRBJ2-5, is KAGVTQTPRYLIKTRGQQVTLSCSPISGHRSVSWYQQTPGQGLQFLFEYFSETQRNKGNFPGRFSGRQFSNSRSEMNVSTLELGDSALYLCASSLAFDQETQYFGPGTRLLVL.

In its sample, this clonotype was seen a few times. The gene calls are TRBV7-2 and TRBJ2-5; D is possibly TRBD2 (6 bases). Per the germline V gene, CDR1 is SGHTA and CDR2 is FQGNSA. Between the trimmed V and J ends, which lost 0 bases and 1 base, there was a span of 12 bases. This CDR3 region has 16 residues. The DNA for the CDR3 is TGTGCCAGCAGCTTAGCGGGAGGCGGGGCCCAAGAGACCCAGTACTTC. This encodes CASSLAGGGAQETQYF.

This clonotype has just a few counts. The V gene is TRBV10-3, the J gene TRBJ1-2; TRBD1 matches at 9 bases. The CDR3 runs to 16 residues. Germline V gene lookup returns CDR1 ENHRY and CDR2 SYGVKD. J lost 4 bases, V lost 5 bases, and 11 bases had no gene match. In DNA form, the CDR3 reads TGTGCCATCAGTAACCCCGGGACAGGGAACCGCTATGGCTACACCTTC. Translated, it gives CAISNPGTGNRYGYTF.

There are a few counts of this clonotype. This chain links TRBV5-4 with TRBJ1-6, with D unresolved. Per germline, CDR1 SGHNT and CDR2 YYREEE (reference sequence). This CDR3 is 16 amino acids long. V dropped 4 bases and J dropped 0 bases, with 11 bases sitting between them. The CDR3 is CASSLEMSSYNSPLHF. In DNA form, the CDR3 reads TGTGCCAGCAGCCTTGAGATGAGCTCCTATAATTCACCCCTCCACTTT. The variable domain in full, completed from reference TRBV5-4 and TRBJ1-6, reads ETGVTQSPTHLIKTRGQQVTLRCSSQSGHNTVSWYQQALGQGPQFIFQYYREEENGRGNFPPRFSGLQFPNYSSELNVNALELDDSALYLCASSLEMSSYNSPLHFGNGTRLTVT.

The sample holds a few counts of this clonotype. The chain uses TRBV28 and TRBJ2-7; D is possibly TRBD1 or TRBD2 (6 bases each). Trimming cost V 6 bases and J 4 bases, with 19 bases left between them. CDR1 and CDR2 from the germline V gene are MDHEN and SYDVKM. The length of the CDR3 is 15 residues. CDR3 sequence: CASSRGGLRGYEQYF. In DNA form, the CDR3 reads TGTGCCAGCAGCCGAGGGGGGCTGCGGGGATACGAGCAGTACTTC.

About this clonotype: This may come from a read error, since a much larger clone is one base off. The chain recombines TRBV6-5 with TRBJ2-5; weak D call: TRBD1 (5 bases). The J call may be mistaken, given a closer DNA end match to TRBJ2-7. Germline V gene data show CDR1 as MNHEY and CDR2 as SVGAGI. The CDR3 runs 15 residues. This chain's CDR3 is CTSSYSEQVAREQYF. The DNA for the CDR3 is TGTACCAGCAGTTACTCGGAACAGGTAGCACGCGAGCAGTACTTC.

With respect to this clonotype: A much larger clone differs by one base, so this may be a read error. The chain recombines TRBV20-1 with TRBJ2-7; D call uncertain. Deletions cut 5 bases from V and 3 bases from J, with 20 bases between. Germline V gives CDR1 DFQATT, CDR2 SNEGSKA (reference sequence). The CDR3 is 15 residues long. Here the CDR3 DNA reads TGCAGTGCTCCACCGGCCAAGGGCGTCCGCTACGAGCAGTACTTC. Amino acid sequence: CSAPPAKGVRYEQYF.